The T cell receptor beta chain described here comes from a study of CD8 T cells in ankylosing spondylitis. CDR3 length: 13 amino acids. The V and J ends lost 3 bases and 3 bases respectively, with 6 bases between them. Germline V gene data show CDR1 as KGHDR and CDR2 as SFDVKD. Findings and limits, study-wide: Disease-linked clones had a CD8+ phenotype and relatively low frequency in peripheral blood.

TCRdb reprocessed the 5' RACE reads via MiXCR and lists one record per CDR3 protein. The sample holds around 300,000 distinct CDR3 sequences; roughly 20% are singletons and the top ten take under 4%. Notes on this clonotype: Its target is unknown.

This clonotype originated in a female donor with ankylosing spondylitis or in good health (not recorded which). The source material was blood, either unsorted or a sorted T cell fraction (not recorded which). V and J are TRBV24-1 and TRBJ2-3; D remains ambiguous. CDR3 region: CATSDRATDTQYF. Here the CDR3 DNA reads TGTGCCACCAGTGATCGGGCTACAGATACGCAGTATTTT.